This T cell receptor (beta chain) was recorded in a study of blood T cell repertoires in COVID-19. Across the study: The United States, Italy and Spain provided the acute and convalescent COVID-19 samples. T cells, B-cell-depleted T cells, or PBMCs provided the cDNA or gDNA that served as material.

V shed 4 bases and J shed 4 bases, with 16 bases lying between them. In germline, CDR1 is SQVTM, CDR2 ANQGSEA. This CDR3 is 14 amino acids long. Per the authors' pipeline: The assay estimated nucleated cells by amplifying reference gene primers. Sequenced by immunoSEQ multiplex PCR; TCRdb stores in-frame clones only, minus some. V and J calls plus clone size are reproduced from that table; the DNA served to infer D and trimming. The repertoire holds about 45,000 clones, 70% to 90% seen once, with around 29% in the top ten. The sample comprised peripheral blood. This clonotype was sampled from a woman of 80 years or more with acute or convalescent COVID-19. This chain uses TRBV29-1 with TRBJ1-2; D unresolved. In DNA form, the CDR3 reads TGCAGCGTTGGGGCCGGAACAGACCTCTATGGCTACACCTTC. Residues: CSVGAGTDLYGYTF.